One and the same sample provided the 22 T cell receptor beta chains below, sequenced in a study of blood T cell repertoires in COVID-19. The table came from immunoSEQ multiplex PCR; TCRdb's copy has only in-frame clones and leaves some out. This table holds some 110,000 clones, about nine tenths found once. Sequencing input: peripheral blood. All receptors derive from a man between 65 and 85 years old who had recovered from COVID-19.

This chain connects TRBV5-4 to TRBJ1-6; no clear D gene. Per germline, CDR1 SGHNT and CDR2 YYREEE (reference sequence). Trimming left V 6 bases short and J 10 bases short, with 14 bases between. There are 13 residues in the CDR3. CDR3: CASNYNTNSPLHF. CDR3 coding DNA: TGTGCCAGCAATTACAACACGAACTCACCCCTCCACTTT.

The genes are TRBV5-1 and TRBJ2-5; 9 bases are a match to TRBD2. There are 16 residues in the CDR3. Germline-derived CDR1 and CDR2 are SGHRS and YFSETQ. With V trimmed by 3 bases and J by 2 bases, 8 bases remained unmatched. CDR3 nucleotides: TGCGCCAGCAGCTACAGACTAGCGGTCTATCAAGAGACCCAGTACTTC. Its protein product is CASSYRLAVYQETQYF.

The chain recombines TRBV7-2 with TRBJ2-1; 13 bases map to TRBD2. The V segment lost 6 bases and the J segment 10 bases; nucleotides outside the gene matches: 9. The germline CDR1 and CDR2 sequences are SGHTA and FQGNSA. This CDR3 has 15 residues. CDR3 sequence reads: CASSRTSGSWGEQFF. The CDR3 DNA follows: TGTGCCAGCAGTCGGACTAGCGGGAGTTGGGGAGAGCAGTTCTTC.

The chain is built from TRBV27 and TRBJ2-5; 9 positions match TRBD2. The CDR3 runs 13 residues. Looked up from germline, CDR1 is MNHEY and CDR2 is SMNVEV (reference sequence). Trimming took 5 bases from V and 6 from J; bases not matched to a gene: 4. The CDR3 here is CASSRAGGQTQYF. CDR3 DNA: TGTGCCAGCAGTCGAGCGGGGGGCCAGACCCAGTACTTC.

This chain uses TRBV5-6 with TRBJ2-7, with D possibly matching TRBD1 (5 bases). From germline, CDR1 is SGHDT and CDR2 YYEEEE. The CDR3 runs to 14 residues. Trimming removed 2 bases from V and 4 bases from J, with 13 bases in between. The CDR3 DNA is TGTGCCAGCAGCTTCAACAGGAAACGTTACGAGCAGTACTTC. Translated: CASSFNRKRYEQYF. Supplemented by reference TRBV5-6 and TRBJ2-7, the full variable domain reads DAGVTQSPTHLIKTRGQQVTLRCSPKSGHDTVSWYQQALGQGPQFIFQYYEEEERQRGNFPDRFSGHQFPNYSSELNVNALLLGDSALYLCASSFNRKRYEQYFGPGTRLTVT.

This rearrangement joins TRBV5-6 to TRBJ1-1; D is possibly TRBD1 (6 bases). CDR1 and CDR2 (germline): SGHDT, YYEEEE. V was shortened by 1 base and J by 0 bases, with 19 bases between the two germline ends. The CDR3 runs to 18 residues. CDR3 region: CASSLLGQQFLMNTEAFF. Written as DNA, the CDR3 is TGTGCCAGCAGCTTGCTTGGACAGCAGTTTCTTATGAACACTGAAGCTTTCTTT.

The chain links TRBV4-2 to TRBJ1-5; D gene unclear. Trimming removed 1 base from V and 1 base from J, with 5 bases in between. CDR3 length: 14 amino acids. Germline lookup yields CDR1 LGHNA and CDR2 YNFKEQ. The chain's CDR3 is CASSQVRSNQPQHF. The DNA for the CDR3 is TGTGCCAGCAGCCAAGTCAGGAGCAATCAGCCCCAGCATTTT.

This clone appeared a single time. The CDR3 DNA is TGTGCCAGCAGTTTCCAGGACAGGGTGGCGTCACCCCTCCACTTT. It specifies CASSFQDRVASPLHF. The V gene is TRBV28, the J gene TRBJ1-6; 8 positions match TRBD1. CDR1 is MDHEN, CDR2 SYDVKM, per germline. Losses at the gene ends were 3 bases for V and 10 bases for J; bases not matched to a gene: 8. The CDR3 sequence is 15 residues long.

The chain has TRBV7-3 and TRBJ2-5; tentatively, D is TRBD2 (5 bases). Germline CDR1 reads SGHTA; CDR2 reads FQGTGA. The CDR3 runs 13 residues. V was shortened by 10 bases and J by 1 base, with 13 bases between the two germline ends. The CDR3: CATARGSQETQYF. CDR3 sequence (DNA): TGTGCCACCGCTAGAGGGAGCCAAGAGACCCAGTACTTC.

V is TRBV7-3 and J is TRBJ2-5, with D tentatively TRBD2 (5 bases). Trimming pared 1 base from V and 8 bases from J, leaving 11 bases between. CDR3 length equals 13 residues. Germline V gives CDR1 SGHTA, CDR2 FQGTGA. In DNA form, the CDR3 reads TGTGCCAGCAGCTTAAGGTTTGGGAGAACCCAGTACTTC. Protein product: CASSLRFGRTQYF.

J is TRBJ1-2 and V is TRBV19; D call uncertain. Trimming shortened V by 7 bases and J by 3 bases, and 12 bases separated the two germline ends. The CDR3 is 13 amino acids. Germline V CDR1 and CDR2: LNHDA, SQIVND (reference sequence). This CDR3 is CASNGAHYYGYTF. The CDR3 region has the DNA TGTGCCAGTAACGGAGCTCACTACTATGGCTACACCTTC.

The gene calls are TRBV11-2 and TRBJ2-6, with D possibly matching TRBD1 (5 bases). Trimming stripped 5 bases from V and 0 bases from J, with 11 bases between. Germline V gene lookup returns CDR1 SGHAT and CDR2 FQNNGV. The CDR3 runs 16 residues. The CDR3 here is CASSARQYSGANVLTF. As DNA, the CDR3 is TGTGCCAGCAGCGCCCGACAGTACTCTGGGGCCAACGTCCTGACTTTC.

The table lists this clone with a few counts. The V and J genes are TRBV7-2 and TRBJ2-3; TRBD2 matches at 13 bases. The CDR3 has 16 residues. V was pared by 5 bases and J by 5 bases, with 7 bases of the junction left unmatched. CDR1 and CDR2 (germline): SGHTA, FQGNSA. The DNA for the CDR3 is TGTGCCAGCAGCGGCGGGACTAGCGGGATAAAAGATACGCAGTATTTT. The encoded protein is CASSGGTSGIKDTQYF. Looking up the rest from reference TRBV7-2 and TRBJ2-3 gives the full variable domain: GAGVSQSPSNKVTEKGKDVELRCDPISGHTALYWYRQSLGQGLEFLIYFQGNSAPDKSGLPSDRFSAERTGGSVSTLTIQRTQQEDSAVYLCASSGGTSGIKDTQYFGPGTRLTVL.

The rearrangement links TRBV6-9 to TRBJ2-3; 9 bases match TRBD2. The CDR3 loop spans 15 amino acids. V dropped 3 bases and J dropped 6; count of bases not matched to a gene: 7. Germline values: CDR1 MNHGY, CDR2 SVAAGI. CDR3 amino acids: CASSYGGRADDTQYF. The CDR3 coding sequence is TGTGCCAGCAGTTACGGCGGGAGGGCCGATGATACGCAGTATTTT.

This chain connects TRBV10-3 to TRBJ2-7; D possibly corresponds to TRBD2 (6 bases). V lost 6 bases, J lost 6 bases, and 15 bases lay in between. CDR1 ENHRY and CDR2 SYGVKD come from the germline V gene. CDR3 size: 13 residues. CDR3 bases: TGTGCCATCAGCCCGCCCGGGAGCGTCGAGCAGTACTTC. Protein sequence: CAISPPGSVEQYF.

This clone has only one observation. The V and J genes are TRBV28 and TRBJ1-2; D unresolved. The V gene's germline CDR1 is MDHEN and CDR2 SYDVKM. Trimming removed 2 bases at V and 2 bases at J, with 3 bases between. This CDR3 comprises 12 residues. In DNA, the CDR3 is TGTGCCAGCAGTTTAGTAAACTATGGCTACACCTTC. It translates to CASSLVNYGYTF.

CDR3 residues: CASSLGAGGQYF. The CDR3 DNA reads as TGTGCCAGCAGTTTAGGGGCCGGGGGACAGTATTTT. The chain has TRBV28 and TRBJ2-3; maybe TRBD2 (6 bases). The CDR3 loop spans 12 amino acids. In germline, CDR1 is MDHEN, CDR2 SYDVKM. Between the trimmed V and J ends, which lost 2 bases and 12 bases, there was a span of 12 bases.

This clone is termed medium-sized (0.01 to 0.1%). The chain couples TRBV27 to TRBJ2-7; D is possibly TRBD2 (7 bases). This CDR3 comprises 15 residues. Germline-derived CDR1 and CDR2 are MNHEY and SMNVEV (reference sequence). V lost 10 bases to trimming and J lost 2 bases, with 21 bases between them. The CDR3 DNA reads TGTGCCACCCAACGCGGGGGCGCTGGCGCCTACGAGCAGTACTTC. Residues: CATQRGGAGAYEQYF.

The chain recombines TRBV19 with TRBJ1-5; D is perhaps TRBD1 (6 bases). This CDR3 is built from 17 residues. V was clipped by 0 bases and J by 0 bases, with 12 bases between them. Germline-derived CDR1 and CDR2 are LNHDA and SQIVND (reference sequence). The CDR3 nucleotides are TGTGCCAGTAGTATAGAGTGGGGCAGGGGTAGCAATCAGCCCCAGCATTTT. Its translation: CASSIEWGRGSNQPQHF. The entire variable domain, with the rest obtained from reference TRBV19 and TRBJ1-5, is as follows: DGGITQSPKYLFRKEGQNVTLSCEQNLNHDAMYWYRQDPGQGLRLIYYSQIVNDFQKGDIAEGYSVSREKKESFPLTVTSAQKNPTAFYLCASSIEWGRGSNQPQHFGDGTRLSIL.

This clone occurred a few times. The gene calls are TRBV28 and TRBJ2-3; 7 bases map to TRBD2. Trimming cost V 3 bases and J 3 bases; bases outside gene matches: 9. Germline CDR1 MDHEN, CDR2 SYDVKM. CDR3 size: 16 residues. This chain's CDR3 is CASSFSRRESTDTQYF. CDR3 nucleotide sequence: TGTGCCAGCAGTTTCAGCCGGCGGGAGTCAACAGATACGCAGTATTTT.

The chain recombines TRBV29-1 with TRBJ2-3; maybe TRBD2 (5 bases). The V end was cut by 3 bases, the J end by 4 bases, with 11 bases between. The V gene's germline CDR1 is SQVTM and CDR2 ANQGSEA. The CDR3 contains 13 residues. In nucleotides, the CDR3 is TGCAGCGTTGAGGGAGCCGGGGCAGATACGCAGTATTTT. This sequence encodes CSVEGAGADTQYF.

This clone appeared a single time. The genes are TRBV27 and TRBJ2-6, with D possibly TRBD1 on 6 matching bases. Germline V lookup: CDR1 MNHEY, CDR2 SMNVEV (reference sequence). The CDR3 runs 16 residues. The V gene lost 6 bases and the J gene lost 1 base, with 13 bases spanning the gap. The CDR3 DNA reads as TGTGCCAGCAGCCCAGATACAGGGTCTGGGGCCAACGTCCTGACTTTC. This gives the protein CASSPDTGSGANVLTF.